The 11 T cell receptor beta chains below come from one sample, sequenced in a study of T cell responses to AZD1222 COVID-19 vaccine. Measured with immunoSEQ multiplex PCR; TCRdb has only the in-frame clones, and not every one. The sample includes a few hundred thousand clones, roughly 93% of them seen just once. The input for sequencing was peripheral blood, taken on day 0 of AZD1222 vaccination. The receptors shown here come from an adult in good health.

This clone has a single count. The chain recombines TRBV6-2 or TRBV6-3 with TRBJ2-3; D not resolved. The CDR3 totals 14 residues. The germline V gene encodes CDR1 MNHEY and CDR2 SVGEGT. With 2 bases removed from V and 3 bases from J, the gap between germline ends came to 9 bases. This CDR3 is CASSYRDGTDTQYF. CDR3 nucleotides: TGTGCCAGCAGTTACCGAGATGGGACAGATACGCAGTATTTT.

The chain is built from TRBV5-6 and TRBJ2-7; 7 bases are shared with TRBD1. Germline V gene sequence: CDR1 SGHDT, CDR2 YYEEEE. This CDR3 contains 12 residues. V lost 4 bases, J lost 6 bases, and 4 bases stayed unmatched. The chain's CDR3 is CASSTDRAEQYF. In DNA form, the CDR3 reads TGTGCCAGCAGCACCGACAGGGCCGAGCAGTACTTC. Supplemented by reference TRBV5-6 and TRBJ2-7, the full variable domain reads DAGVTQSPTHLIKTRGQQVTLRCSPKSGHDTVSWYQQALGQGPQFIFQYYEEEERQRGNFPDRFSGHQFPNYSSELNVNALLLGDSALYLCASSTDRAEQYFGPGTRLTVT.

This sequence joins TRBV19 and TRBJ1-5; no clear D gene. The ends were cut back, 5 bases at V and 4 bases at J, with 9 bases in the middle. The CDR3 length is 13 residues. Per germline, CDR1 LNHDA and CDR2 SQIVND (reference sequence). CDR3 protein: CASSLTANQPQHF. The CDR3 bases are TGTGCCAGTAGTCTTACAGCAAATCAGCCCCAGCATTTT.

This chain joins TRBV10-3 and TRBJ1-4, with TRBD1 identical over 10 bases. Germline V gene sequence: CDR1 ENHRY, CDR2 SYGVKD. Trimming at V came to 2 bases and at J to 8 bases, leaving 2 bases not matched to a gene. CDR3 size: 14 residues. DNA for the CDR3: TGTGCCATCAGTGAGGACAGGGGGCAAGAAAAACTGTTTTTT. This encodes CAISEDRGQEKLFF.

In DNA, the CDR3 is TGTGCCAGCAGCAATCTACAGGGGGAAGGCTCTGGAAACACCATATATTTT. Its translation is CASSNLQGEGSGNTIYF. V is TRBV9 and J is TRBJ1-3; TRBD1 aligns across 8 bases. From germline, CDR1 is SGDLS and CDR2 YYNGEE. CDR3 length equals 17 residues. V was clipped by 4 bases and J by 0 bases; unmatched bases: 9. Supplemented by reference TRBV9 and TRBJ1-3, the full variable domain reads DSGVTQTPKHLITATGQRVTLRCSPRSGDLSVYWYQQSLDQGLQFLIQYYNGEERAKGNILERFSAQQFPDLHSELNLSSLELGDSALYFCASSNLQGEGSGNTIYFGEGSWLTVV.

The chain is built from TRBV5-1 and TRBJ1-4; unclear D gene. Trimming took 4 bases from V and 5 from J, leaving 9 bases between them. Germline V gene data show CDR1 as SGHRS and CDR2 as YFSETQ. The CDR3 has 13 residues. The CDR3 bases are TGCGCCAGCAGCCCGACTTCCAATGAAAAACTGTTTTTT. Translation: CASSPTSNEKLFF.

The chain recombines TRBV6-1 with TRBJ1-5; D call uncertain. The length of the CDR3 is 14 residues. The V and J ends lost 0 bases and 4 bases respectively, with 7 bases between them. Per germline, CDR1 MNHNS and CDR2 SASEGT. CDR3: CASSEALHNQPQHF. The CDR3 DNA sequence: TGTGCCAGCAGTGAAGCCCTCCATAATCAGCCCCAGCATTTT.

The V call is TRBV5-1, the J call TRBJ2-5, with TRBD1 identical over 12 bases. V gave up 4 bases and J gave up 5 bases; unmatched junction bases: 9. Germline CDR1 is SGHRS and CDR2 is YFSETQ. The CDR3 spans 16 residues. CDR3: CASSPGGTGGSETQYF. The CDR3 DNA reads as TGCGCCAGCAGCCCCGGGGGGACAGGGGGCTCGGAGACCCAGTACTTC.

The chain couples TRBV29-1 to TRBJ1-1; D might be TRBD1 (6 bases). Germline-derived CDR1 and CDR2 are SQVTM and ANQGSEA. The CDR3 extends over 13 amino acids. The V and J ends lost 7 bases and 1 base respectively, with 13 bases between them. The chain's CDR3 is CSGQQGRNTEAFF. The CDR3 DNA is TGCAGCGGTCAACAGGGACGGAACACTGAAGCTTTCTTT.

The sample holds one count of this clone. V gene TRBV6-2 or TRBV6-3 combines with J gene TRBJ2-4, with a possible D match to TRBD1 (6 bases). Germline V gives CDR1 MNHEY, CDR2 SVGEGT. This CDR3 spans 13 amino acids. V shed 2 bases and J shed 15 bases, with 17 bases lying between them. Here the CDR3 DNA reads TGTGCCAGCAGTTACACCGGGACAATGAGGACGTACTTC. It codes for CASSYTGTMRTYF.

The V call is TRBV5-6, the J call TRBJ2-7, with TRBD1 identical over 9 bases. The germline CDR1 and CDR2 sequences are SGHDT and YYEEEE. This CDR3 is built from 15 residues. J lost 4 bases, V lost 2 bases, and 7 bases had no gene match. The CDR3 sequence is CASSFIPGTGYEQYF. The CDR3 coding sequence is TGTGCCAGCAGCTTCATCCCCGGGACAGGGTACGAGCAGTACTTC.